A single TCR beta chain is shown here with its context. The target antigen is unknown. This sample is drawn from a study of shared clonotypes between healthy human individuals. The wider study: CD4 naive cells filled three plates per donor, CD4 memory three, CD8 naive two and CD8 memory one.

Overall study results and limits: With a handful of donors compared, 4% to 5% of naive CD4 clonotypes were shared.

The test was conducted at deep level. The repertoire was sequenced with immunoSEQ multiplex PCR; TCRdb's copy has only in-frame clones and lacks some. The data show 2 million to 2.5 million clones, approximately 96% seen once. In germline, CDR1 is SGHRS, CDR2 YFSETQ. The CDR3 consists of 15 residues. Trimming took 4 bases from V and 2 from J, leaving 16 bases between them. The rearrangement joins TRBV5-1 to TRBJ2-7; perhaps TRBD2 as D (6 bases). The clonotype comes from a young man in good health. Sequencing was done on a sample of naive CD4+ T cells sorted from blood. Sample subset: CD45RA+ positively selected. This CDR3 reads CASSPGTSKTYEQYF. CDR3 DNA sequence: TGCGCCAGCAGCCCCGGGACTTCTAAAACCTACGAGCAGTACTTC.